This section outlines one T cell receptor (beta chain) sequence together with its context. Its specificity is unknown. This specimen belongs to a study of cytomegalovirus exposure and HLA in healthy donors. The CDR3 is 14 residues long. Trimming removed 0 bases at V and 5 bases at J, with 11 bases between. Germline-derived CDR1 and CDR2 are SGHTA and FQGNSA. Study findings and constraints: About 90% or about 30% of the time was how often most TCR beta V segments were productive, according to an earlier analysis. Three CMV-associated chains proved CMV antigen-specific in vitro.

Primers for the PCR totalled 60 Vbeta and 13 Jbeta. Repertoires were generated with immunoSEQ multiplex PCR, while TCRdb's copy carries only in-frame clones and drops some. The sample includes about 90,000 clones, roughly 83% of them seen just once. The sequenced material came from PBMCs. V gene TRBV7-2 combines with J gene TRBJ2-7; weak D call: TRBD2 (6 bases). The receptor's source is a man aged 18-30 years in good health and CMV-seronegative. The CDR3 DNA follows: TGTGCCAGCAGCTTAGCGCTTTGGGGGGACGAGCAGTACTTC. The encoded protein is CASSLALWGDEQYF.